The rows below give T cell receptor beta chains drawn from one sample of a study of blood T cell repertoires in COVID-19. Data came from immunoSEQ multiplex PCR; TCRdb stores just in-frame clones and leaves some out. In the table there are roughly 430,000 clones, 70% to 90% of which are singletons. The sample was PBMCs or T cells enriched from blood (not recorded which). The receptor set was obtained from a woman younger than 35 who had been exposed to COVID-19. The CDR3 runs from the conserved cysteine through the conserved F or W. A D gene is named only where the DNA matches it firmly. A row's size may be missing; if present it is once, few, many or a size class.

abundance	v_gene	d_gene	j_gene	CDR3aa	CDR3nt
NA	TRBV28	NA	TRBJ1-6	CASRIGSSYNSPLHF	TGTGCCAGCAGGATAGGGAGCTCCTATAATTCACCCCTCCACTTT
NA	TRBV9	NA	TRBJ1-1	CASSPSLTNTEAFF	TGTGCCAGCAGCCCATCACTTACGAACACTGAAGCTTTCTTT
few	TRBV30	TRBD1	TRBJ2-1	CAWSGQGVNEQFF	TGTGCCTGGAGCGGACAGGGGGTCAATGAGCAGTTCTTC
NA	TRBV27	NA	TRBJ1-2	CASSLSWSEANYGYTF	TGTGCCAGCAGTTTATCGTGGTCGGAGGCTAACTATGGCTACACCTTC
NA	TRBV2	NA	TRBJ2-7	CASMEGGTSYEQYF	TGTGCCAGCATGGAGGGGGGGACCTCCTACGAGCAGTACTTC
NA	TRBV10-2	TRBD1	TRBJ1-1	CASSRGHDTEAFF	TGCGCCAGCAGCAGGGGGCATGACACTGAAGCTTTCTTT
NA	TRBV6-5	TRBD1	TRBJ1-1	CASSSTGAEAFF	TGTGCCAGCAGTTCAACAGGGGCTGAAGCTTTCTTT
NA	TRBV29-1	TRBD2	TRBJ2-1	CSVEPGGRTQYEQFF	TGCAGCGTTGAACCGGGCGGGAGAACCCAGTATGAGCAGTTCTTC
NA	TRBV6-5	NA	TRBJ1-2	CASSYPGGYGYTF	TGTGCCAGCAGTTACCCCGGGGGTTATGGCTACACCTTC
few	TRBV7-2	NA	TRBJ1-2	CASSSDGQNYGYTF	TGTGCCAGCAGCTCCGATGGACAGAACTATGGCTACACCTTC
NA	TRBV9	TRBD1	TRBJ1-4	CASSPRDRGNEKLFF	TGTGCCAGCAGCCCCAGGGACAGGGGAAATGAAAAACTGTTTTTT
NA	TRBV19	NA	TRBJ1-2	CASSIRNYGYTF	TGTGCCAGTAGTATCCGTAACTATGGCTACACCTTC
NA	TRBV19	NA	TRBJ1-2	CASSISRYGYTF	TGTGCCAGTAGTATTTCGCGCTATGGCTACACCTTC
NA	TRBV6-1	TRBD2	TRBJ2-2	CASSGGGLRNTGELFF	TGTGCCAGCAGTGGTGGGGGACTAAGGAACACCGGGGAGCTGTTTTTT
NA	TRBV6-5	TRBD1	TRBJ1-1	CASSLGQGKTEAFF	TGTGCCAGCAGCCTTGGACAGGGGAAGACTGAAGCTTTCTTT
NA	TRBV7-9	TRBD1	TRBJ1-1	CASDPGTGNTEAFF	TGTGCCAGCGACCCCGGGACAGGGAACACTGAAGCTTTCTTT
NA	TRBV10-1	NA	TRBJ2-1	CASSPLEVGEQFF	TGCGCCAGCAGTCCGCTAGAAGTAGGTGAGCAGTTCTTC
NA	TRBV11-2	NA	TRBJ1-2	CASSPRGHYGYTF	TGTGCCAGCAGCCCACGAGGACATTATGGCTACACCTTC
NA	TRBV19	TRBD1	TRBJ2-1	CASSIDLGQGSDEQFF	TGTGCCAGTAGTATAGACCTGGGACAGGGTAGCGATGAGCAGTTCTTC
NA	TRBV28	NA	TRBJ1-1	CASSTGLTGTEAFF	TGTGCCAGCAGTACAGGTCTAACGGGCACTGAAGCTTTCTTT
once	TRBV6-2/TRBV6-3	TRBD1	TRBJ2-7	CASSYIRGPSYEQYF	TGTGCCAGCAGTTACATCAGGGGGCCATCCTACGAGCAGTACTTC
NA	TRBV24-1	NA	TRBJ1-2	CATSEGGRGYGYTF	TGTGCCACCAGTGAGGGGGGGCGCGGGTATGGCTACACCTTC
NA	TRBV5-4	NA	TRBJ1-1	CASSLVGGGSTEAFF	NA
NA	TRBV28	NA	TRBJ1-5	CASSLFPIGQPQHF	TGTGCCAGCAGTTTATTCCCCATCGGTCAGCCCCAGCATTTT
NA	TRBV11-2	TRBD1	TRBJ2-1	CASSSTGQDSNEQFF	TGTGCCAGCAGCTCAACGGGACAGGATAGCAATGAGCAGTTCTTC
NA	TRBV19	TRBD1	TRBJ1-5	CASSRGQGGQPQHF	TGTGCCAGTAGTCGGGGACAGGGAGGGCAGCCCCAGCATTTT
NA	TRBV11-3	NA	TRBJ1-1	CASSLLRPGRITEAFF	TGTGCCAGCAGCTTACTCCGGCCAGGGCGGATCACTGAAGCTTTCTTT
NA	TRBV7-8	TRBD2	TRBJ2-2	CANGAGAPFTGELFF	TGTGCCAATGGAGCGGGGGCCCCCTTCACCGGGGAGCTGTTTTTT
NA	TRBV27	NA	TRBJ1-4	CASSYVTAQVKLFF	TGTGCCAGCAGTTACGTGACAGCTCAAGTAAAACTGTTTTTT
once	TRBV28	TRBD2	TRBJ2-1	CASSEWTSGNNEQFF	TGTGCCAGCAGTGAATGGACTAGCGGGAACAATGAGCAGTTCTTC
NA	TRBV12-3/TRBV12-4	NA	TRBJ1-1	CASSFVRSEAFF	TGTGCCAGCAGTTTCGTGCGGTCTGAAGCTTTCTTT
NA	TRBV6-6	NA	TRBJ2-7	CASSYRGGSTYEQYF	TGTGCCAGCAGTTACCGTGGCGGATCAACCTACGAGCAGTACTTC
NA	TRBV5-1	TRBD1	TRBJ1-1	CASSLGYNPSTGEEAFF	TGCGCCAGCAGCTTGGGGTATAACCCGTCGACAGGGGAGGAAGCTTTCTTT
once	TRBV11-3	NA	TRBJ2-2	CASSYTGQTNTGELFF	TGTGCCAGCAGTTACACTGGGCAGACGAACACCGGGGAGCTGTTTTTT
NA	TRBV29-1	TRBD2	TRBJ2-7	CSAWTSASSYEQYF	TGCAGCGCCTGGACTAGCGCTAGCTCCTACGAGCAGTACTTC
few	TRBV7-9	TRBD1	TRBJ1-1	CASSRDRGLHDTEAFF	TGTGCCAGCAGTAGAGACAGGGGGCTGCATGACACTGAAGCTTTCTTT
NA	TRBV18	NA	TRBJ2-7	CASSPQRVDEQYF	TGTGCCAGCTCACCACAGCGGGTGGACGAGCAGTACTTC
NA	TRBV7-2	NA	TRBJ2-1	CASSLRNGGYNEQFF	TGTGCCAGCAGCTTAAGAAATGGCGGGTACAATGAGCAGTTCTTC
NA	TRBV4-2	NA	TRBJ2-1	CASSHDDSYNEQFF	TGTGCCAGCAGCCATGACGACAGTTACAATGAGCAGTTCTTC
NA	TRBV5-1	NA	TRBJ1-1	CASSRGDTHDTEAFF	TGCGCCAGCAGCCGAGGGGACACCCATGACACTGAAGCTTTCTTT
once	TRBV6-5	TRBD2	TRBJ2-3	CASRSIAGATDTQYF	TGTGCCAGCAGATCTATAGCGGGGGCCACAGATACGCAGTATTTT
NA	TRBV11-2	NA	TRBJ2-3	CASSTFGLSTDTQYF	TGTGCCAGCAGCACTTTCGGACTGAGCACAGATACGCAGTATTTT